The 3 T cell receptor beta chains below come from one sample, sequenced in a study of shared clonotypes between healthy human individuals. Selected positively for CCR7 and CD45RO-negative, naive CD8 cells excluded terminally differentiated effector memory CD45RA+ cells. Clones were read by immunoSEQ multiplex PCR, and TCRdb kept only the in-frame ones, dropping some. Here the sample spans roughly 2,000,000 clones, about 95% being singletons. The sample was naive CD8+ T cells sorted from blood. The receptors were sampled from a man aged 18 to 29 in good health.

This CDR3 reads CAWSPADGYTF. Here the CDR3 DNA reads TGTGCCTGGTCCCCTGCGGATGGCTACACCTTC. The J gene is TRBJ1-2, the V gene TRBV30, with D hard to call. The germline V and J ends were trimmed by 5 bases and 6 bases, with 10 bases remaining between them. The CDR3 is 11 amino acids. Germline CDR1 reads GTSNPN; CDR2 reads SVGIG (reference sequence). Filled out from reference TRBV30 and TRBJ1-2, the complete variable domain reads SQTIHQWPATLVQPVGSPLSLECTVEGTSNPNLYWYRQAAGRGLQLLFYSVGIGQISSEVPQNLSASRPQDRQFILSSKKLLLSDSGFYLCAWSPADGYTFGSGTRLTVV.

To note about this clone: The same CDR3 arises from other DNA sequences in this sample as well. The chain carries TRBV6-5 and TRBJ2-7, with D possibly matching TRBD2 (5 bases). Per the germline V gene, CDR1 is MNHEY and CDR2 is SVGAGI. This CDR3 region has 16 residues. V was cut by 0 bases and J by 2 bases, with 14 bases left in between. CDR3 loop: CASSYSSGTEAYEQYF. CDR3 DNA: TGTGCCAGCAGTTACTCGTCGGGAACAGAAGCCTACGAGCAGTACTTC.

The J gene is TRBJ1-2, the V gene TRBV2; D not certain. CDR1 is SNHLY, CDR2 FYNNEI, per germline. The CDR3 consists of 13 residues. Trimming pared 6 bases from V and 2 bases from J, leaving 10 bases between. The chain's CDR3 is CASRGRTNYGYTF. As DNA, the CDR3 is TGTGCCAGCAGAGGCAGAACCAACTATGGCTACACCTTC.